The 25 T cell receptor beta chains presented below share a single source sample, sequenced in a study of cytotoxic CD8 clonotypes in ibrutinib-treated CLL. Repertoires were generated with immunoSEQ multiplex PCR, while TCRdb's copy carries only in-frame clones and drops some. The sample records some 200,000 clones, 75% to 85% being singletons. The input for sequencing was PBMCs, taken after 12 months of ibrutinib treatment. These TCRs come from a human donor with chronic lymphocytic leukemia.

This rearrangement joins TRBV10-2 to TRBJ1-2; 7 nucleotides line up with TRBD1. Trimming removed 5 bases from V and 4 bases from J; junction bases left unmatched: 1. In germline, CDR1 is WSHSY, CDR2 SAAADI. This CDR3 comprises 12 residues. CDR3 nucleotide sequence: TGCGCCAGCAGTTGGGACAGCTATGGCTACACCTTC. Translating gives CASSWDSYGYTF.

The chain uses TRBV11-2 and TRBJ2-1; TRBD2 might be the D (6 bases). Germline CDR1 is SGHAT and CDR2 is FQNNGV. V was shortened by 4 bases and J by 0 bases, with 10 bases between the two germline ends. The CDR3 covers 15 residues. CDR3 sequence (DNA): TGTGCCAGCAGCTCTGCGGGGATCTCCTACAATGAGCAGTTCTTC. Translating gives CASSSAGISYNEQFF.

The V gene is TRBV7-8, the J gene TRBJ1-1; TRBD1 is a possible D gene (5 bases). The V end was cut by 5 bases, the J end by 4 bases, with 14 bases between. The CDR3 runs to 14 residues. Germline V gene lookup returns CDR1 SGHVS and CDR2 FQNEAQ. This CDR3 is CASSGDLLGTEAFF. The CDR3 DNA is TGTGCCAGCAGCGGGGACCTTTTGGGCACTGAAGCTTTCTTT.

The chain couples TRBV28 to TRBJ2-7; 10 nucleotides match TRBD2. The CDR3 is made up of 16 amino acids. With V trimmed by 5 bases and J by 1 base, 8 bases remained unmatched. Germline CDR1 is MDHEN and CDR2 is SYDVKM. The CDR3 loop reads CASSRANSGRSYEQYF. Written as DNA, the CDR3 is TGTGCCAGCAGTCGGGCTAATAGCGGGAGGTCCTACGAGCAGTACTTC.

The rearrangement joins TRBV6-5 to TRBJ1-6; D may be TRBD1 (6 bases). V gave up 5 bases and J gave up 8 bases, with 16 bases separating them. The CDR3 runs to 15 residues. The germline CDR1 and CDR2 sequences are MNHEY and SVGAGI. CDR3 amino acids: CASSALTGMYSPLHF. Written as DNA, the CDR3 is TGTGCCAGCAGTGCCTTAACAGGGATGTATTCACCCCTCCACTTT.

The chain's CDR3 is CASSSGQGLSTDTQYF. Here the CDR3 DNA reads TGTGCCAGCTCATCGGGACAGGGGCTTAGCACAGATACGCAGTATTTT. This chain uses TRBV18 with TRBJ2-3; 10 positions agree with TRBD1. The V segment lost 5 bases and the J segment 0 bases; nucleotides outside the gene matches: 5. The CDR3 consists of 16 residues. CDR1 and CDR2 (germline): KGHSH, LQKENI.

The chain is built from TRBV2 and TRBJ1-3, with D hard to call. The CDR3 consists of 12 residues. Per the germline V gene, CDR1 is SNHLY and CDR2 is FYNNEI. Trimming removed 8 bases at V and 0 bases at J, with 5 bases between. In DNA, the CDR3 is TGTGCCAGCTTTGACTCTGGAAACACCATATATTTT. This gives the protein CASFDSGNTIYF.

The rearrangement joins TRBV2 to TRBJ2-1; 8 positions agree with TRBD2. Germline V gene data show CDR1 as SNHLY and CDR2 as FYNNEI. The CDR3 has 14 residues. Losses at the gene ends were 5 bases for V and 1 base for J; bases not matched to a gene: 1. CDR3 sequence: CASSRGGSYNEQFF. The CDR3 DNA follows: TGTGCCAGCAGTCGGGGGGGTTCCTACAATGAGCAGTTCTTC. The full variable domain, with the rest looked up from reference TRBV2 and TRBJ2-1, is EPEVTQTPSHQVTQMGQEVILRCVPISNHLYFYWYRQILGQKVEFLVSFYNNEISEKSEIFDDQFSVERPDGSNFTLKIRSTKLEDSAMYFCASSRGGSYNEQFFGPGTRLTVL.

The chain has TRBV7-6 and TRBJ2-5; 9 nucleotides agree with TRBD2. The CDR3 loop spans 15 amino acids. V trimming: 4 bases; J trimming: 1 base; junction bases outside the gene matches: 4. Germline V gene lookup returns CDR1 SGHVS and CDR2 FNYEAQ. The CDR3 here is CASSYRLAAQETQYF. The CDR3 DNA reads as TGTGCCAGCAGCTACCGACTAGCGGCCCAAGAGACCCAGTACTTC.

The chain carries TRBV27 and TRBJ2-7; 9 positions agree with TRBD1. This CDR3 comprises 14 residues. Germline V gene sequence: CDR1 MNHEY, CDR2 SMNVEV (reference sequence). The ends lost 7 bases at V and 5 bases at J; junction bases unmatched: 9. For the CDR3, the DNA is TGTGCCAGCACCGACACAGGGGGCGGCGACGAGCAGTACTTC. As protein: CASTDTGGGDEQYF.

The CDR3: CASSSTGISYNEQFF. CDR3 nucleotides: TGTGCCAGCAGTTCAACAGGGATCTCCTACAATGAGCAGTTCTTC. The chain recombines TRBV28 with TRBJ2-1, with D maybe TRBD1 (6 bases). Germline V CDR1 and CDR2: MDHEN, SYDVKM. This CDR3 is 15 amino acids long. Trimming stripped 4 bases from V and 0 bases from J, with 10 bases between.

This rearrangement joins TRBV2 to TRBJ1-1; no clear D. The CDR3 contains 12 residues. Trimming removed 4 bases from V and 3 bases from J, with 6 bases in between. Germline-derived CDR1 and CDR2 are SNHLY and FYNNEI. The CDR3 loop reads CASSAVDTEAFF. The CDR3 DNA reads as TGTGCCAGCAGTGCCGTAGACACTGAAGCTTTCTTT.

The chain recombines TRBV11-2 with TRBJ1-5; D is unclear. The CDR3 length is 12 residues. The germline V and J ends were trimmed by 1 base and 8 bases, with 6 bases remaining between them. Per germline, CDR1 SGHAT and CDR2 FQNNGV. The CDR3 loop reads CASSLGREPQHF. CDR3 nucleotide sequence: TGTGCCAGCAGCTTAGGTCGGGAGCCCCAGCATTTT. The entire variable domain, with the rest obtained from reference TRBV11-2 and TRBJ1-5, is as follows: EAGVAQSPRYKIIEKRQSVAFWCNPISGHATLYWYQQILGQGPKLLIQFQNNGVVDDSQLPKDRFSAERLKGVDSTLKIQPAKLEDSAVYLCASSLGREPQHFGDGTRLSIL.

The chain links TRBV19 to TRBJ1-6, with D possibly matching TRBD1 (6 bases). V gave up 7 bases and J gave up 8 bases, with 21 bases separating them. This CDR3 contains 16 residues. Germline CDR1 reads LNHDA; CDR2 reads SQIVND (reference sequence). The CDR3 sequence is CASKTQLRDTYSPLHF. In DNA, the CDR3 is TGTGCCAGTAAAACCCAGCTCCGGGACACTTATTCACCCCTCCACTTT.

The genes are TRBV28 and TRBJ2-3; a weak D match, TRBD2 (6 bases). This CDR3 is 16 amino acids long. V was pared by 2 bases and J by 5 bases, with 17 bases between. CDR1 MDHEN and CDR2 SYDVKM come from the germline V gene. In nucleotides, the CDR3 is TGTGCCAGCAGTTTAGGGGGGTGGGTTGGAGTAGATACGCAGTATTTT. Translating gives CASSLGGWVGVDTQYF.

The chain couples TRBV7-8 to TRBJ1-3, with TRBD1 matching over 9 bases. Germline V lookup: CDR1 SGHVS, CDR2 FQNEAQ. There are 16 residues in the CDR3. With 4 bases clipped from V and 3 bases from J, the junction kept 7 bases outside the gene matches. CDR3 nucleotides: TGTGCCAGCAGCTCACGCGGGGACAGGGTTGGAAACACCATATATTTT. Translated, it gives CASSSRGDRVGNTIYF.

The J gene is TRBJ1-4, the V gene TRBV5-1; D is uncertain. The germline V and J ends were trimmed by 4 bases and 7 bases, with 14 bases remaining between them. CDR1 is SGHRS and CDR2 is YFSETQ in the germline V gene. The CDR3 consists of 14 residues. CDR3 coding DNA: TGCGCCAGCAGCCCCGGCCCGACGGGTGAAAAACTGTTTTTT. Its translation: CASSPGPTGEKLFF.

The rearrangement joins TRBV5-4 to TRBJ2-7, with D uncertain. In germline, CDR1 is SGHNT, CDR2 YYREEE (reference sequence). There are 14 residues in the CDR3. V was cut by 0 bases and J by 4 bases, with 11 bases left in between. The CDR3 DNA follows: TGTGCCAGCAGCTTGGCCCAACTCCCGTACGAGCAGTACTTC. It yields the protein CASSLAQLPYEQYF.

This clone was seen a single time. The V and J genes are TRBV14 and TRBJ2-7, with D possibly being TRBD1 (5 bases). CDR1 is SGHDN, CDR2 FVKESK, per germline. The CDR3 loop spans 14 amino acids. The V gene lost 4 bases and the J gene lost 4 bases, with 14 bases spanning the gap. CDR3 region: CASSPDSSIYEQYF. Here the CDR3 DNA reads TGTGCCAGCAGCCCTGACAGCAGCATTTACGAGCAGTACTTC.

The V call is TRBV10-2, the J call TRBJ2-7; TRBD2 might be the D (6 bases). Germline V CDR1 and CDR2: WSHSY, SAAADI. V lost 8 bases and J lost 5, with 16 bases in between. The CDR3 extends over 13 amino acids. This CDR3 reads CASRRAGNDEQYF. The DNA for the CDR3 is TGCGCCAGCCGGAGGGCCGGCAACGACGAGCAGTACTTC.

J is TRBJ1-1 and V is TRBV5-4; the match to TRBD1 covers 8 bases. The CDR3 spans 15 residues. The junction had 10 bases not matched to a gene; V was cut back by 5 bases and J by 4 bases. Germline CDR1 SGHNT, CDR2 YYREEE (reference sequence). The CDR3 region is CASSYAGTGFTEAFF. The CDR3 DNA sequence: TGTGCCAGCAGTTACGCCGGGACAGGCTTCACTGAAGCTTTCTTT.

The gene calls are TRBV10-2 and TRBJ2-7; D unresolved. The length of the CDR3 is 13 residues. V was cut by 0 bases and J by 6 bases, with 9 bases left in between. Germline V gene lookup returns CDR1 WSHSY and CDR2 SAAADI. The CDR3, as DNA: TGCGCCAGCAGTGAGTCGGTAGGGCCCGAGCAGTACTTC. Its translation is CASSESVGPEQYF.

This clone was detected once. The chain uses TRBV28 and TRBJ1-2; D gene unclear. CDR3 size: 13 residues. CDR1 is MDHEN and CDR2 is SYDVKM in the germline V gene. The germline V and J ends were trimmed by 3 bases and 2 bases, with 7 bases remaining between them. The CDR3 protein is CASSFGQNYGYTF. CDR3 in DNA: TGTGCCAGCAGTTTTGGGCAGAACTATGGCTACACCTTC.

CDR3 in amino acids: CASSRDRANTEAFF. Written as DNA, the CDR3 is TGTGCCAGCAGCCGGGACAGGGCGAACACTGAAGCTTTCTTT. The V call is TRBV7-3, the J call TRBJ1-1, with 9 bases matching TRBD1. Losses at the gene ends were 5 bases for V and 1 base for J; bases not matched to a gene: 2. The CDR3 is 14 residues long. Germline V lookup: CDR1 SGHTA, CDR2 FQGTGA.

The chain combines TRBV11-1 with TRBJ2-6; a possible D gene is TRBD2 (5 bases). This CDR3 is built from 16 residues. CDR1 is SGHAT and CDR2 is FQDESV in the germline V gene (reference sequence). With 5 bases removed from V and 4 bases from J, the gap between germline ends came to 15 bases. The CDR3 is CASSPRNPGGANVLTF. The CDR3 nucleotides read TGTGCCAGCAGCCCCCGGAACCCGGGGGGGGCCAACGTCCTGACTTTC.